Presented here are 15 T cell receptor beta chains from one specimen sequenced in a study of T cells in Graves' hyperthyroidism and ophthalmopathy. Regions amplified from RNA transcripts were the TCR beta CDR3 regions. Primed by the HTBI set, a first-round RT-PCR was run on the TCR CDR3. TCRdb analysed the multiplex PCR reads with MiXCR anew, one entry per CDR3 protein. The top ten hold about 13% of the sample, which has hundreds of thousands of distinct CDR3 sequences, roughly 14% seen once. Sample: blood. Every receptor here comes from a man aged 18 to 30 with Graves' ophthalmopathy.

This clonotype was observed many times. V usage is TRBV12-3 or TRBV12-4 and J usage is TRBJ1-2; D gene uncertain. Trimming shortened V by 7 bases and J by 4 bases, and 13 bases separated the two germline ends. The CDR3 totals 13 residues. CDR3 region: CASTPMGSYGYTF. CDR3 coding DNA: TGTGCCAGCACCCCAATGGGGAGCTATGGCTACACCTTC.

In its sample, this clonotype was seen many times. The chain carries TRBV5-1 and TRBJ2-7; a weak D match, TRBD2 (6 bases). This CDR3 is built from 14 residues. V was shortened by 2 bases and J by 4 bases, with 13 bases between the two germline ends. The germline V gene has CDR1 SGHRS and CDR2 YFSETQ. In nucleotides, the CDR3 is TGCGCCAGCAGCTTAAGCTTCGCGGGGTACGAGCAGTACTTC. It yields the protein CASSLSFAGYEQYF.

This clonotype showed up many times. V is TRBV9 and J is TRBJ2-5, with D perhaps TRBD2 (6 bases). Trimming removed 3 bases at V and 5 bases at J, with 20 bases between. In germline, CDR1 is SGDLS, CDR2 YYNGEE. CDR3 length: 16 residues. The CDR3 DNA sequence: TGTGCCAGCAGCGAGCTCGGGACTGGTATCACGGAGACCCAGTACTTC. It encodes CASSELGTGITETQYF.

This clonotype showed up many times. The chain is built from TRBV18 and TRBJ2-4, with 9 bases lining up with TRBD2. The trim removed 4 bases at V and 8 bases at J, leaving 6 bases unmatched. CDR3 length: 14 amino acids. Germline CDR1 is KGHSH and CDR2 is LQKENI. The CDR3 is CASSRGLAEDIQYF. CDR3 DNA sequence: TGTGCCAGCTCACGGGGACTAGCTGAAGACATTCAGTACTTC.

This clonotype came up many times. This chain links TRBV11-2 with TRBJ2-3; 8 nucleotides align to TRBD2. This CDR3 comprises 16 residues. Germline V gene sequence: CDR1 SGHAT, CDR2 FQNNGV. Trimming removed 8 bases from V and 3 bases from J; junction bases left unmatched: 13. The CDR3 spells CASRNPGLEGTDTQYF. CDR3 nucleotide sequence: TGTGCCAGCCGAAATCCGGGACTAGAAGGGACAGATACGCAGTATTTT.

This clonotype was counted at least ten times. CDR3 bases: TGTGCCAGTAACCCGGGACTAGCGGGAGGGGAGCAGTACTTC. Translation: CASNPGLAGGEQYF. The V gene is TRBV19, the J gene TRBJ2-7; 16 nucleotides match TRBD2. This CDR3 comprises 14 residues. Germline V gene sequence: CDR1 LNHDA, CDR2 SQIVND (reference sequence). Unmatched junction bases numbered 4, after V lost 7 bases and J lost 7 bases.

This clonotype was detected many times. This sequence joins TRBV6-1 and TRBJ2-3; 7 bases agree with TRBD2. CDR3 size: 16 residues. The V segment lost 4 bases and the J segment 3 bases; nucleotides outside the gene matches: 10. The germline CDR1 and CDR2 sequences are MNHNS and SASEGT. The CDR3 DNA is TGTGCCAGCAGTGTTCTGAGCGGGAAAGGGACAGATACGCAGTATTTT. It specifies CASSVLSGKGTDTQYF.

This clonotype appeared many times. The V and J genes are TRBV12-3 or TRBV12-4 and TRBJ2-5; D call uncertain. This CDR3 spans 14 amino acids. The V end lost 6 bases, the J end lost 1 base, and 12 bases lay between the germline ends. The CDR3 DNA is TGTGCCAGCAGCGGACGGAGCCTCCAAGAGACCCAGTACTTC. Translation gives CASSGRSLQETQYF.

In its sample, this clonotype was seen many times. V is TRBV18 and J is TRBJ2-7, with 8 positions matching TRBD1. V lost 6 bases to trimming and J lost 2 bases; unmatched junction nucleotides: 9. Germline CDR1 reads KGHSH; CDR2 reads LQKENI. The CDR3 has 15 residues. The CDR3 nucleotides read TGTGCCAGCTCGGACACAGGGGGTAGGACCTACGAGCAGTACTTC. This codes for CASSDTGGRTYEQYF.

In the case of this clonotype: One base away lies a much larger clone, so this may be a sequencing read error. The CDR3 DNA is TGTGCCAGCAGTGGAGGAGCCGGCACTGAAGCTTTCTTT. It translates to CASSGGAGTEAFF. The J gene is TRBJ1-1, the V gene TRBV6-2 or TRBV6-3; no clear D. Germline CDR1 is MNHEY and CDR2 is SVGEGT. The CDR3 is 13 amino acids. With 5 bases removed from V and 4 bases from J, the gap between germline ends came to 11 bases.

The chain carries TRBV19 and TRBJ1-2; D uncertain. The length of the CDR3 is 12 residues. Germline lookup yields CDR1 LNHDA and CDR2 SQIVND (reference sequence). The V end lost 3 bases, the J end lost 2 bases, and 4 bases lay between the germline ends. The CDR3 region is CASSISNYGYTF. CDR3 in DNA: TGTGCCAGTAGTATTTCCAACTATGGCTACACCTTC.

About this clonotype itself: This clone may be a read error of a much larger clone one base away. The genes are TRBV5-1 and TRBJ2-7; 7 bases are a match to TRBD1. The CDR3 extends over 14 amino acids. Germline V gene lookup returns CDR1 SGHRS and CDR2 YFSETQ. CDR3 region: CTSSYGQDSYEQYF. The CDR3 bases are TGCACCAGCAGTTACGGACAGGACTCCTACGAGCAGTACTTC.

This chain joins TRBV12-3 or TRBV12-4 and TRBJ2-1; 14 positions match TRBD2. The CDR3 runs to 19 residues. With V trimmed by 4 bases and J by 3 bases, 11 bases remained unmatched. The DNA of the CDR3 is TGTGCCAGCAGTTCGGAGGGTGGGACTAGCGGGAGAGTCTACAATGAGCAGTTCTTC. It encodes CASSSEGGTSGRVYNEQFF.

Ten or more counts support this clonotype. The genes are TRBV6-6 and TRBJ1-2; 9 nucleotides line up with TRBD1. After removal of 0 bases from V and 1 base from J, the junction contained 6 bases not matched to a gene. This CDR3 is 17 amino acids long. CDR1 MNHNY and CDR2 SVGAGI come from the germline V gene (reference sequence). The CDR3 sequence: CASSYSDRGGLNYGYTF. Here the CDR3 DNA reads TGTGCCAGCAGTTACTCGGACAGGGGAGGGCTTAACTATGGCTACACCTTC.

There are many counts of this clonotype. This chain joins TRBV2 and TRBJ2-5; D is ambiguous. Germline V gene sequence: CDR1 SNHLY, CDR2 FYNNEI. V was pared by 6 bases and J by 7 bases, with 15 bases between. The CDR3 extends over 13 amino acids. Here the CDR3 DNA reads TGTGCCAGCAGCCTAAGCTCCCCCCCGACCCAGTACTTC. This codes for CASSLSSPPTQYF.